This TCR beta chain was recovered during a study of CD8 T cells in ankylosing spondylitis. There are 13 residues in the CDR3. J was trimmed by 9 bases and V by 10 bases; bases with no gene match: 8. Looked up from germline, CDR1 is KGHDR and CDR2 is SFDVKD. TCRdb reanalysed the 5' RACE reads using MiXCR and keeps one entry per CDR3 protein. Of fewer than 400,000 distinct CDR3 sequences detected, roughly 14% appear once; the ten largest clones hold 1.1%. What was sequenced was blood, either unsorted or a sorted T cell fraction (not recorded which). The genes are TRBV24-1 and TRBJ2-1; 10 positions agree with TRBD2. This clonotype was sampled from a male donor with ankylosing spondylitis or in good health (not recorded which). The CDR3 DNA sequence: TGTGCCACTTCAGCGGGAGGGCCGGCTGAGCAGTTCTTC. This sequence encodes CATSAGGPAEQFF.